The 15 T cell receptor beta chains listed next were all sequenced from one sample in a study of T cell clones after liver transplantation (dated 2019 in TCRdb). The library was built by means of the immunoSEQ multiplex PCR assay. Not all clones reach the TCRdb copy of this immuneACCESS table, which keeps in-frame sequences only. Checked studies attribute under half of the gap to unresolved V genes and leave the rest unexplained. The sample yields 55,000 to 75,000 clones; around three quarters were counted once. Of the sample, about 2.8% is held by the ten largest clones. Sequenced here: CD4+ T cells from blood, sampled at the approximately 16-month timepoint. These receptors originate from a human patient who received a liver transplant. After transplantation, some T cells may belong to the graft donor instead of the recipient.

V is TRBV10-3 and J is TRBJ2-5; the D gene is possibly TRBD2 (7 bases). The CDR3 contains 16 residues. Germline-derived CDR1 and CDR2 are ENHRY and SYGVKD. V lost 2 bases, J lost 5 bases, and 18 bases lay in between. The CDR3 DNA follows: TGTGCCATCAGTGAGCACTTAGGGGGGGCCCCGGAGACCCAGTACTTC. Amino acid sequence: CAISEHLGGAPETQYF.

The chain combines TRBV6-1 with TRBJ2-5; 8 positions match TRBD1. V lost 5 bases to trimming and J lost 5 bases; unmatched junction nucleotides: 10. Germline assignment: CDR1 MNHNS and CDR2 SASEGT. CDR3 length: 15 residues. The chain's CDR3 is CASSKQGDIEETQYF. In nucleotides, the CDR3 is TGTGCCAGCAGTAAACAGGGGGATATTGAGGAGACCCAGTACTTC.

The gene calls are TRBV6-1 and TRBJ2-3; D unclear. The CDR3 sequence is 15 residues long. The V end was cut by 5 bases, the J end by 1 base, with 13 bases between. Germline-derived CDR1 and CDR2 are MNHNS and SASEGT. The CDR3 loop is CASSPGLARTDTQYF. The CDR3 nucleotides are TGTGCCAGCAGTCCTGGATTAGCACGCACAGATACGCAGTATTTT.

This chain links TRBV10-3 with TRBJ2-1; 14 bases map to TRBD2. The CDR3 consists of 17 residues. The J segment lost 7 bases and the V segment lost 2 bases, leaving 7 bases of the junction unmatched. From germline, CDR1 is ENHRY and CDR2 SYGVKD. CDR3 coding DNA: TGTGCCATCAGTGAGAGCGGGACTAGCGGGAGTAGTAATGAGCAGTTCTTC. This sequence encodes CAISESGTSGSSNEQFF.

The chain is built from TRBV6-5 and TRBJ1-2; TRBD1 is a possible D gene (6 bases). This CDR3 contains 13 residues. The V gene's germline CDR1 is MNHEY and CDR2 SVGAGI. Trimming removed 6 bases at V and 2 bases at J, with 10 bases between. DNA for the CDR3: TGTGCCAGCAGAACAGACAGGAACTATGGCTACACCTTC. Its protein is CASRTDRNYGYTF.

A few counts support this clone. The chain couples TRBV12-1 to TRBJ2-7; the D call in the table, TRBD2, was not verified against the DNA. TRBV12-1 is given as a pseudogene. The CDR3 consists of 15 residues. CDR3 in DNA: TGTGCCAGCAGCTTCACTAGCGGGAGCTCCTACGAGCAGTACGTC. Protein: CASSFTSGSSYEQYV.

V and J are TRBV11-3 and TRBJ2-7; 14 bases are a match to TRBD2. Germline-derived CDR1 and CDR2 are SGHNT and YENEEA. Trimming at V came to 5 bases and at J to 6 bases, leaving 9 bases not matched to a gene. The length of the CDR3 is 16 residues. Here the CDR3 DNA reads TGTGCCAGCAGCACCAGACTAGCGGGAGGGCCTAGCGAGCAGTACGTC. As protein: CASSTRLAGGPSEQYV.

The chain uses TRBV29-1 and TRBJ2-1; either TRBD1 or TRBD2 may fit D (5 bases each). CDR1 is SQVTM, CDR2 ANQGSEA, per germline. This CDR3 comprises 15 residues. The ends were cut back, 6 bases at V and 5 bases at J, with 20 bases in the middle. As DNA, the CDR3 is TGCAGCGTGGGGACCCCCGAAGGACCTAACAATGAGCAGTTCTTC. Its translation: CSVGTPEGPNNEQFF.

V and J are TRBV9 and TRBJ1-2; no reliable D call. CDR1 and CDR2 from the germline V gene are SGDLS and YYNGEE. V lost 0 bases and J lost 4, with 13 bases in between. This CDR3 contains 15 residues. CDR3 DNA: TGTGCCAGCAGCGTAGGCGTGACCTCTAGCTATGGCTACACCTTC. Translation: CASSVGVTSSYGYTF.

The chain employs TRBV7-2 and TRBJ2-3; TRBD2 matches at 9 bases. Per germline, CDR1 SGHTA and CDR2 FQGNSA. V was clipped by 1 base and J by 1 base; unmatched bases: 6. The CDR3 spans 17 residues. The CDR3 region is CASSLVGRGGGTDTQYF. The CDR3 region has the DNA TGTGCCAGCAGCTTAGTTGGTCGCGGGGGGGGCACAGATACGCAGTATTTT.

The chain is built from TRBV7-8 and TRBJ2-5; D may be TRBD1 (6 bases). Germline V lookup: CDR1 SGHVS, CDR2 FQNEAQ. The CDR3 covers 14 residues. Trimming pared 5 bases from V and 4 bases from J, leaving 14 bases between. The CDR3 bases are TGTGCCAGCAGCCCAGCGGACAGAAGAGAGACCCAGTACTTC. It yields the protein CASSPADRRETQYF.

In DNA form, the CDR3 reads TGCGCCAGCAGCTTGGATGGGGACAGAAATCAGCCCCAGCATTTT. Translation gives CASSLDGDRNQPQHF. This chain connects TRBV5-1 to TRBJ1-5; 7 nucleotides line up with TRBD1. Germline V gene sequence: CDR1 SGHRS, CDR2 YFSETQ. There are 15 residues in the CDR3. V was pared by 0 bases and J by 4 bases, with 4 bases of the junction left unmatched. The full variable domain, rest sourced from reference TRBV5-1 and TRBJ1-5, is KAGVTQTPRYLIKTRGQQVTLSCSPISGHRSVSWYQQTPGQGLQFLFEYFSETQRNKGNFPGRFSGRQFSNSRSEMNVSTLELGDSALYLCASSLDGDRNQPQHFGDGTRLSIL.

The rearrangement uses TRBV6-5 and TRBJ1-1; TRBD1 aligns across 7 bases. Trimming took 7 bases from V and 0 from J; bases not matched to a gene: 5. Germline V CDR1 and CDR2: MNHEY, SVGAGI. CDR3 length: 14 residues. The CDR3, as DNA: TGTGCCAGCACGCACAGGGGAATGAACACTGAAGCTTTCTTT. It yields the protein CASTHRGMNTEAFF.

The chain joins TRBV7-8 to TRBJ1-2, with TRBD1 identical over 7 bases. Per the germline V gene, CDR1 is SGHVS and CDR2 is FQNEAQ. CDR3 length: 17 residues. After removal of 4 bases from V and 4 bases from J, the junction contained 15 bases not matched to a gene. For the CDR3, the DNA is TGTGCCAGCAGCTACGAATCCCCGGGACAGTCGATCTATGGCTACACCTTC. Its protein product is CASSYESPGQSIYGYTF.

The CDR3 sequence is CASSLQGWDEKLFF. CDR3 DNA sequence: TGTGCCAGCAGCTTACAGGGTTGGGATGAAAAACTGTTTTTT. The chain recombines TRBV5-4 with TRBJ1-4, with a weak D call TRBD1 (6 bases). Trimming pared 2 bases from V and 6 bases from J, leaving 11 bases between. Germline lookup yields CDR1 SGHNT and CDR2 YYREEE (reference sequence). This CDR3 has 14 amino acids.